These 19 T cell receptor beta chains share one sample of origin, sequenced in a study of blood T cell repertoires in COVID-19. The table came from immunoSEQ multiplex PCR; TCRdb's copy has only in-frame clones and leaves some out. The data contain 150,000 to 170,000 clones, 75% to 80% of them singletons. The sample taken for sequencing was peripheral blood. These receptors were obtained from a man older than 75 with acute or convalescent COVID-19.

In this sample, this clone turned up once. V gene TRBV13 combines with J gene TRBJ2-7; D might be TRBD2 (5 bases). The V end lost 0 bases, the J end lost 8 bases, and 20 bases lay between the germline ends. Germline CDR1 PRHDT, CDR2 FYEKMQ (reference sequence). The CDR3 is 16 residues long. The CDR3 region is CASSLGGDPLFAKQYF. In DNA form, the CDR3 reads TGTGCCAGCAGCTTAGGGGGAGACCCACTTTTCGCTAAGCAGTACTTC.

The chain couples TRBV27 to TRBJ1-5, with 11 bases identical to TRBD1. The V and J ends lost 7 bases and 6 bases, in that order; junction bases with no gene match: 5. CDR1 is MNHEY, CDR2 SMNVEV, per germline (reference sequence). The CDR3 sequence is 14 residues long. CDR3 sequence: CASNRTGGVQPQHF. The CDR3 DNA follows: TGTGCCAGCAATAGGACAGGGGGCGTTCAGCCCCAGCATTTT.

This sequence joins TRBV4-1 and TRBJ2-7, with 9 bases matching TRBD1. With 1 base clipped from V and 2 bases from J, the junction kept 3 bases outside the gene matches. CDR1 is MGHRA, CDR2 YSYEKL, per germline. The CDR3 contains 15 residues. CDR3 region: CASSQGQGGPYEQYF. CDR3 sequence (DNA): TGCGCCAGCAGCCAAGGACAGGGGGGGCCCTACGAGCAGTACTTC.

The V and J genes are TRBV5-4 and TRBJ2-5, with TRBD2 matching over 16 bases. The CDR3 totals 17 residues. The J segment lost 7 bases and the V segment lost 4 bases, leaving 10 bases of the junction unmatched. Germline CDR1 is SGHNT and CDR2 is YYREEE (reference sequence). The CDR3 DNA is TGTGCCAGCAGCCCGGTTGGGACTAGCGGGGGGGCCGGGACCCAGTACTTC. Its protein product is CASSPVGTSGGAGTQYF. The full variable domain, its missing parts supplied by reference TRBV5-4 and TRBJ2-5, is ETGVTQSPTHLIKTRGQQVTLRCSSQSGHNTVSWYQQALGQGPQFIFQYYREEENGRGNFPPRFSGLQFPNYSSELNVNALELDDSALYLCASSPVGTSGGAGTQYFGPGTRLLVL.

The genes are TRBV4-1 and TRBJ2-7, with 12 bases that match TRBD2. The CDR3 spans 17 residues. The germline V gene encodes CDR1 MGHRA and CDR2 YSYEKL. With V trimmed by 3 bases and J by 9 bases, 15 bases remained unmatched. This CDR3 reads CASSQLPRTSGVSRQYF. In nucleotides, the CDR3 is TGCGCCAGCAGCCAGCTGCCGCGGACTAGCGGGGTCTCGCGGCAGTACTTC.

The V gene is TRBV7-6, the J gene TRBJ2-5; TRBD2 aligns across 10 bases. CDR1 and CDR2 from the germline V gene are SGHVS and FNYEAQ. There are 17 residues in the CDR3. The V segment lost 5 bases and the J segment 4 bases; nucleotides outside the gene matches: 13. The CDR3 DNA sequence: TGTGCCAGCAGCCAAAGCGGGGGGGCCGCGTTAAGAGAGACCCAGTACTTC. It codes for CASSQSGGAALRETQYF.

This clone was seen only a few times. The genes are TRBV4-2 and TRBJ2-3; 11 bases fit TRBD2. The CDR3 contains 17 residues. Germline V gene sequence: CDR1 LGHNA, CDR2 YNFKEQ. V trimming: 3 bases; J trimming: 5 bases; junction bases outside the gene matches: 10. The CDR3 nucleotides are TGTGCCAGCAGCCAGTATATTAGCGGGGGGGCGGGAGATACGCAGTATTTT. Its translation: CASSQYISGGAGDTQYF.

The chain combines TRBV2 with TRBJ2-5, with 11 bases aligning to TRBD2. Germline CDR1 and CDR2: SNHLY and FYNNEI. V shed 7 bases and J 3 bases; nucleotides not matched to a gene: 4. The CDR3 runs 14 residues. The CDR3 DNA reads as TGTGCCAGCACCCTGGGACTAGCGGAAGAGACCCAGTACTTC. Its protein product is CASTLGLAEETQYF.

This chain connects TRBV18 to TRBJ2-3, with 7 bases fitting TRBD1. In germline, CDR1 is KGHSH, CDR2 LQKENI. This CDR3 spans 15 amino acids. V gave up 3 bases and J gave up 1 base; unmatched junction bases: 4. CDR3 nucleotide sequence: TGTGCCAGCTCACCGGTAGACAGGGGCACAGATACGCAGTATTTT. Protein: CASSPVDRGTDTQYF.

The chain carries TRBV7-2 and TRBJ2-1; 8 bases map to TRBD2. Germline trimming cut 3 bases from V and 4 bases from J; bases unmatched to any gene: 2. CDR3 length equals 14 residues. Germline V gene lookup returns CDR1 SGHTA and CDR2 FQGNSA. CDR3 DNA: TGTGCCAGCAGCTTCGGGGGGGGATACAATGAGCAGTTCTTC. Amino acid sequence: CASSFGGGYNEQFF.

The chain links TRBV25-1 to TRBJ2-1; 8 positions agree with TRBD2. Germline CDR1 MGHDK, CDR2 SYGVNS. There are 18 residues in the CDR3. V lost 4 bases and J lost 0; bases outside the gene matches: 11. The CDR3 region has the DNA TGTGCCAGCAGTGTAGGTGGGGCTAGCGGGCCCTCCTACAATGAGCAGTTCTTC. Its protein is CASSVGGASGPSYNEQFF.

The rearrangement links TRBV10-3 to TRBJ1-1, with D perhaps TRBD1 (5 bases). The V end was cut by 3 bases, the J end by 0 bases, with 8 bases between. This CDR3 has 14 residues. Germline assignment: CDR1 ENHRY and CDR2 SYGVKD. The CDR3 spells CAISDQTVNTEAFF. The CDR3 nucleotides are TGTGCCATCAGTGATCAGACAGTGAACACTGAAGCTTTCTTT.

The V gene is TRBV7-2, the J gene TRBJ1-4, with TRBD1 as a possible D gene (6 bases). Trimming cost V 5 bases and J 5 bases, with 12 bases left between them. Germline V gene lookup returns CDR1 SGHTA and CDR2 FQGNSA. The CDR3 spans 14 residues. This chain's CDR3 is CASSRYGQNEKLFF. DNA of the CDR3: TGTGCCAGCAGCCGCTATGGACAGAATGAAAAACTGTTTTTT.

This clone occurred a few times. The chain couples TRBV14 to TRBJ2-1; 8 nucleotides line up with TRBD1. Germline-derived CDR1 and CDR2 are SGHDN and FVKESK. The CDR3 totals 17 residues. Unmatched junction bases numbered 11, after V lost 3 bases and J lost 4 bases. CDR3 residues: CASSQTRGLTKYNEQFF. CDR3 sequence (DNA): TGTGCCAGCAGCCAGACCAGGGGGCTCACAAAATACAATGAGCAGTTCTTC.

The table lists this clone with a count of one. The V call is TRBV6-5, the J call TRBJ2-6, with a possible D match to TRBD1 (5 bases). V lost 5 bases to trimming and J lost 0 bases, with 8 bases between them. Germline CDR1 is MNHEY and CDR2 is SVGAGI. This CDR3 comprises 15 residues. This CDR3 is CASSRRVSGANVLTF. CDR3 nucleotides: TGTGCCAGCAGTCGCAGGGTCTCTGGGGCCAACGTCCTGACTTTC.

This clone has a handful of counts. CDR3 nucleotide sequence: TGTGCCAGCAAAGAAGGGGCGCCCGGGGAGCTGTTTTTT. Translating it yields CASKEGAPGELFF. The gene calls are TRBV16 and TRBJ2-2, with a possible D match to TRBD1 (5 bases). Germline V gene sequence: CDR1 KGHSY, CDR2 FQNENV. V was pared by 7 bases and J by 6 bases, with 12 bases between. The CDR3 length is 13 residues. Based on the CDR3 plus reference TRBV16 and TRBJ2-2, the full variable domain is GEEVAQTPKHLVRGEGQKAKLYCAPIKGHSYVFWYQQVLKNEFKFLISFQNENVFDETGMPKERFSAKCLPNSPCSLEIQATKLEDSAVYFCASKEGAPGELFFGEGSRLTVL.

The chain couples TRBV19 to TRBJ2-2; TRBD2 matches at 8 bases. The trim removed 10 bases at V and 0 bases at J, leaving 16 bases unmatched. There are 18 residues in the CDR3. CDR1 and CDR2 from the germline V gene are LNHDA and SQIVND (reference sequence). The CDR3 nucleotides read TGTGCCACCCAGGGATGGCGGGGGGCGGATTCGAACACCGGGGAGCTGTTTTTT. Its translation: CATQGWRGADSNTGELFF.

In DNA, the CDR3 is TGTGCCAGCAGTCGGGACAGGGATTACGAGCAGTACGTC. Encoded protein: CASSRDRDYEQYV. V and J are TRBV2 and TRBJ2-7, with 9 bases identical to TRBD1. V lost 5 bases, J lost 4 bases, and 3 bases stayed unmatched. This CDR3 region has 13 residues. CDR1 SNHLY and CDR2 FYNNEI come from the germline V gene.

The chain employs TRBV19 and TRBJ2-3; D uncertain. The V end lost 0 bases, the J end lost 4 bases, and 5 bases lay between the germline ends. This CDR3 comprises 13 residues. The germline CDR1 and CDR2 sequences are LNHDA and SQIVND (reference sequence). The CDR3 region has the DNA TGTGCCAGTAGTATAGATCTCCCAGATACGCAGTATTTT. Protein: CASSIDLPDTQYF. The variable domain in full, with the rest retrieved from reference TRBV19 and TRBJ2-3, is DGGITQSPKYLFRKEGQNVTLSCEQNLNHDAMYWYRQDPGQGLRLIYYSQIVNDFQKGDIAEGYSVSREKKESFPLTVTSAQKNPTAFYLCASSIDLPDTQYFGPGTRLTVL.